This T cell receptor (beta chain) was identified in a study of blood T cell repertoires in COVID-19. Across the whole study: COVID-19 samples, acute and convalescent, were from the United States, Italy and Spain. Sources were T cells, B-cell-depleted T cells, or PBMCs; the material itself was cDNA or gDNA.

This CDR3 has 14 residues. With 1 base removed from V and 1 base from J, the gap between germline ends came to 4 bases. Germline V gives CDR1 SGHNT, CDR2 YENEEA. Original data processing: Nucleated cell counts were estimated from reference gene primer amplification. Here immunoSEQ multiplex PCR was the method, and the copy in TCRdb shows in-frame clones only, minus some. That table gives V, J and clone size, and the DNA gave D and trimming. The sample lists under 200,000 clones; around 90% were seen once. The chain links TRBV11-3 to TRBJ2-2; D remains ambiguous. Sequencing was performed on peripheral blood. The TCR sequence derives from a man in his forties or fifties with acute or convalescent COVID-19. The CDR3 nucleotides read TGTGCCAGCAGCTTAGGGCAGAACACCGGGGAGCTGTTTTTT. As protein: CASSLGQNTGELFF. Variable domain in full (rest from reference TRBV11-3 and TRBJ2-2): EAGVVQSPRYKIIEKKQPVAFWCNPISGHNTLYWYLQNLGQGPELLIRYENEEAVDDSQLPKDRFSAERLKGVDSTLKIQPAELGDSAVYLCASSLGQNTGELFFGEGSRLTVL.